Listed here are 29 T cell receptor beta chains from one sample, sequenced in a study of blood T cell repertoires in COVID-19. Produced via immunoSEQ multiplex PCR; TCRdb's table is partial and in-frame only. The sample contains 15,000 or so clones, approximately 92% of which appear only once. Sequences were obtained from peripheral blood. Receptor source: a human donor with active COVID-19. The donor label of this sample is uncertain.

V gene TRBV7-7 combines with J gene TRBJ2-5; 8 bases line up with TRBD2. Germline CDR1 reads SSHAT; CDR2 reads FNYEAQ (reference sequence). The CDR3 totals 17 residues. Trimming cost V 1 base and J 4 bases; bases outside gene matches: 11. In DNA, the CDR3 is TGTGCCAGCAGCTTAGGCTTGGCGGGGGGCTTGATAGAGACCCAGTACTTC. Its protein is CASSLGLAGGLIETQYF.

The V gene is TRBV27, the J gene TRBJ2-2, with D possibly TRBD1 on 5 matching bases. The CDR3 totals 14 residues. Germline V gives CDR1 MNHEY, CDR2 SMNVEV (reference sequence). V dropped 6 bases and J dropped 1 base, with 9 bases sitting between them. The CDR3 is CASRGQGNTGELFF. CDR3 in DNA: TGTGCCAGCAGGGGGCAGGGGAACACCGGGGAGCTGTTTTTT.

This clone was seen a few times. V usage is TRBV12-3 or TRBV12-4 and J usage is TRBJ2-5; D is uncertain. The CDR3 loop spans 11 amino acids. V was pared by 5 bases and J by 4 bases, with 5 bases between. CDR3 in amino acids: CASSLSETQYF. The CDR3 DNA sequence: TGTGCCAGCAGTCTTTCAGAGACCCAGTACTTC.

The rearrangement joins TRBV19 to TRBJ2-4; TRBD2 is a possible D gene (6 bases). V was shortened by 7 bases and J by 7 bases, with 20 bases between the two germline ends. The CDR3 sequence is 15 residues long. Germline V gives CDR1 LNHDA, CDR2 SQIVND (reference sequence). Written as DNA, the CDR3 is TGTGCCAGTACCCCAAATCTTGCTAGCGTCAACATTCAGTACTTC. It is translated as CASTPNLASVNIQYF. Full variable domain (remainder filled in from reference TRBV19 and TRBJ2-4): DGGITQSPKYLFRKEGQNVTLSCEQNLNHDAMYWYRQDPGQGLRLIYYSQIVNDFQKGDIAEGYSVSREKKESFPLTVTSAQKNPTAFYLCASTPNLASVNIQYFGAGTRLSVL.

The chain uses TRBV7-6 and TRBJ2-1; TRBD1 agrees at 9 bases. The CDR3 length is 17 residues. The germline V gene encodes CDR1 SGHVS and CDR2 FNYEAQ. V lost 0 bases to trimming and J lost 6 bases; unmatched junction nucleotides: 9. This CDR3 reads CASSLATQGARINEQFF. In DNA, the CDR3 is TGTGCCAGCAGCTTAGCGACACAGGGGGCAAGGATCAATGAGCAGTTCTTC.

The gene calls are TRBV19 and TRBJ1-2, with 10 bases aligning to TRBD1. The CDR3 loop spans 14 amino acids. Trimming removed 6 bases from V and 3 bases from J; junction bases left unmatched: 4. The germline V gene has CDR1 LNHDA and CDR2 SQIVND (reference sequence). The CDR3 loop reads CASRETGGYYGYTF. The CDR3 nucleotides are TGTGCCAGTAGGGAGACAGGGGGCTACTATGGCTACACCTTC.

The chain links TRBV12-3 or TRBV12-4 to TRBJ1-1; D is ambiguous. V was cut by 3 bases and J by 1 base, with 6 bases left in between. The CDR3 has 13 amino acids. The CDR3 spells CASSFLRNTEAFF. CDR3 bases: TGTGCCAGCAGTTTTCTCCGGAACACTGAAGCTTTCTTT.

The CDR3 DNA follows: TGTGCCTGGAGTGTACAGTCGGGGACTGGGACAGATACGCAGTATTTT. Its protein is CAWSVQSGTGTDTQYF. The V call is TRBV30, the J call TRBJ2-3; possible D gene TRBD2, 6 bases. Trimming removed 0 bases at V and 3 bases at J, with 16 bases between. The CDR3 is 16 amino acids. CDR1 and CDR2 (germline): GTSNPN, SVGIG (reference sequence).

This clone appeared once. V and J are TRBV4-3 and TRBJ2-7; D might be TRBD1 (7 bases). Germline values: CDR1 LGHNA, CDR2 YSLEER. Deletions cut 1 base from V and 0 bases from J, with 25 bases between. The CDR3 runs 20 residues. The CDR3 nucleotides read TGCGCCAGCAGCCAAGTTGGGGGGATCTTAGGCGGGACAGACTCCTACGAGCAGTACTTC. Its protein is CASSQVGGILGGTDSYEQYF.

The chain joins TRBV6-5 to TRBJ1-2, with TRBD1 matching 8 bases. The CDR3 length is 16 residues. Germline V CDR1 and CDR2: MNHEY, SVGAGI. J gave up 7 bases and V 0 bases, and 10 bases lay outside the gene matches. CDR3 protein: CASSYSSGQGGSGYTF. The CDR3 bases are TGTGCCAGCAGTTACTCCTCTGGACAGGGAGGGAGTGGCTACACCTTC.

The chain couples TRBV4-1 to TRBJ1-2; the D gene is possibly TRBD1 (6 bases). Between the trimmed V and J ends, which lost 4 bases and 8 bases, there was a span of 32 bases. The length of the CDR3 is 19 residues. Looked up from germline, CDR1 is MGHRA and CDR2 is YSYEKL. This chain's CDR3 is CASSLIAGVRSRGGVGYTF. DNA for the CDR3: TGCGCCAGCAGCCTCATAGCAGGGGTCCGGAGCCGGGGTGGAGTGGGCTACACCTTC.

The CDR3 protein is CASSQLQGLGSYEQYF. CDR3 DNA: TGTGCCAGCAGCCAATTGCAGGGATTGGGCTCCTACGAGCAGTACTTC. This rearrangement joins TRBV16 to TRBJ2-7, with D possibly TRBD1 on 5 matching bases. Germline assignment: CDR1 KGHSY and CDR2 FQNENV. Between the trimmed V and J ends, which lost 1 base and 0 bases, there was a span of 13 bases. This CDR3 has 16 residues.

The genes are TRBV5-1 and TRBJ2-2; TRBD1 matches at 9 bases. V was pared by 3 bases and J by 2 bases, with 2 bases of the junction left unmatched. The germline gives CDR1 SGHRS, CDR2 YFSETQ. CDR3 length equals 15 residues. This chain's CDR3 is CASSWGQGNTGELFF. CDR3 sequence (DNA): TGCGCCAGCAGCTGGGGACAGGGAAACACCGGGGAGCTGTTTTTT.

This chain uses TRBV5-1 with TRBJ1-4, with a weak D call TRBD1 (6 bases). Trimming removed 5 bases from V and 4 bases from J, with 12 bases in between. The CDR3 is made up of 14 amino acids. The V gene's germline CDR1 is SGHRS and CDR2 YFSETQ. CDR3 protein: CASSSVRGNEKLFF. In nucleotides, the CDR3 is TGCGCCAGCAGTTCGGTCAGGGGTAATGAAAAACTGTTTTTT.

CDR3 sequence: CASSWGGTTNEKLFF. CDR3 DNA sequence: TGTGCCAGTAGTTGGGGGGGGACAACTAATGAAAAACTGTTTTTT. The J gene is TRBJ1-4, the V gene TRBV19; a possible D gene is TRBD1 (5 bases). V was shortened by 5 bases and J by 0 bases, with 10 bases between the two germline ends. The CDR3 totals 15 residues. Germline V gene sequence: CDR1 LNHDA, CDR2 SQIVND (reference sequence).

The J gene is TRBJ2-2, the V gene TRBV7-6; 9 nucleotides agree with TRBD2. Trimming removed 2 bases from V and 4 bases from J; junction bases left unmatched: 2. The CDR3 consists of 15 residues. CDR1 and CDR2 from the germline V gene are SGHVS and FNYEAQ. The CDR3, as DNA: TGTGCCAGCAGCTTACTAGCGGGACTCACCGGGGAGCTGTTTTTT. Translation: CASSLLAGLTGELFF.

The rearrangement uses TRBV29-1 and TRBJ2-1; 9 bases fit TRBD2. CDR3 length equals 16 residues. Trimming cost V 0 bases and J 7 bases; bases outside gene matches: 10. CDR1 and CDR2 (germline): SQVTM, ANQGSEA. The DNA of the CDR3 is TGCAGCGTTGAAGATCCGCTAGCGGGAAGGGATAATGAGCAGTTCTTC. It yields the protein CSVEDPLAGRDNEQFF.

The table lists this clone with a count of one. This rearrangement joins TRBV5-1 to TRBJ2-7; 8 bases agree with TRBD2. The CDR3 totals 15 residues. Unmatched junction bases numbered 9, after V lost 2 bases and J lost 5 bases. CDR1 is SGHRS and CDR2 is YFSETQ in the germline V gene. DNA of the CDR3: TGCGCCAGCAGCTTTTACGGGAGGGCCGAGGACGAGCAGTACTTC. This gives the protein CASSFYGRAEDEQYF.

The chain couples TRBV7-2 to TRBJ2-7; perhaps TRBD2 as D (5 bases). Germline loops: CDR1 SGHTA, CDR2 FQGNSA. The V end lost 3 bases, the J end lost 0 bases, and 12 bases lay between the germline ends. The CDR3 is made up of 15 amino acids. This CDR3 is CASSLGDIYSYEQYF. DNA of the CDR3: TGTGCCAGCAGCTTGGGAGACATCTACTCCTACGAGCAGTACTTC.

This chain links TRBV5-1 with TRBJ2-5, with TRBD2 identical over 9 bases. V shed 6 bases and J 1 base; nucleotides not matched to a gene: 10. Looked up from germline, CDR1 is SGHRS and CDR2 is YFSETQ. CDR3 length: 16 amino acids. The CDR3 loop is CASTRIAGAPQETQYF. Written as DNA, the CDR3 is TGCGCCAGCACGAGGATAGCGGGAGCCCCCCAAGAGACCCAGTACTTC.

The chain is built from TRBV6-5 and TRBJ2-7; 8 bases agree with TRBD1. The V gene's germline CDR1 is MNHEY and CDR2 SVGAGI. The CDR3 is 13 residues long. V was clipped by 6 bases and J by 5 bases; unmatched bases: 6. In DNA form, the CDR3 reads TGTGCCAGCAGAACGACAGGGGAGAACGAGCAGTACTTC. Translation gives CASRTTGENEQYF.

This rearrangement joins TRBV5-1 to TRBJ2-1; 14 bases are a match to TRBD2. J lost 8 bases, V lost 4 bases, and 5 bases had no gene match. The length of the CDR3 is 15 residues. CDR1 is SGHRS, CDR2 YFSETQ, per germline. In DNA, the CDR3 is TGCGCCAGCAGCCCGGGGACTAGCGGGAGCCATGAGCAGTTCTTC. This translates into CASSPGTSGSHEQFF.

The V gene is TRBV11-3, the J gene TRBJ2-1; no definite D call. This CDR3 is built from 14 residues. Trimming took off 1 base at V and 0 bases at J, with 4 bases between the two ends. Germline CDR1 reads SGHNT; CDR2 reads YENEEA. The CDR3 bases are TGTGCCAGCAGCTTAGTCCACTCCTACAATGAGCAGTTCTTC. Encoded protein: CASSLVHSYNEQFF.

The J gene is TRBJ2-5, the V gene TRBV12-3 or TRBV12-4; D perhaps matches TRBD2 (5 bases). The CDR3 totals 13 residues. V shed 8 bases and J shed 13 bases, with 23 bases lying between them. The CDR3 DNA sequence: TGTGCCAGCGTTCGACGTCAAGCGGACCGAGTGTACTTC. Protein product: CASVRRQADRVYF.

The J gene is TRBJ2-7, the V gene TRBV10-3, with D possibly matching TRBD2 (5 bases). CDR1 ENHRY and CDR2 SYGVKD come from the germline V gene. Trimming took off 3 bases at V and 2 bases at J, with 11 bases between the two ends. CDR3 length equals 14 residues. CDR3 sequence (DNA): TGTGCCATCAGTGATCTAGCCACCGCCTACGAGCAGTACTTC. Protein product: CAISDLATAYEQYF.

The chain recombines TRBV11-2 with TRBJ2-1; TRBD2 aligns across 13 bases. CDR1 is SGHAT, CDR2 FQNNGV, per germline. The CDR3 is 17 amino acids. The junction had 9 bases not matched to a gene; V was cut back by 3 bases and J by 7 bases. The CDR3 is CASSFNLLAGGPNEQFF. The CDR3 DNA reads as TGTGCCAGCAGCTTTAACCTACTAGCGGGGGGGCCGAATGAGCAGTTCTTC. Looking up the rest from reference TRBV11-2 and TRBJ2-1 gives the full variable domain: EAGVAQSPRYKIIEKRQSVAFWCNPISGHATLYWYQQILGQGPKLLIQFQNNGVVDDSQLPKDRFSAERLKGVDSTLKIQPAKLEDSAVYLCASSFNLLAGGPNEQFFGPGTRLTVL.

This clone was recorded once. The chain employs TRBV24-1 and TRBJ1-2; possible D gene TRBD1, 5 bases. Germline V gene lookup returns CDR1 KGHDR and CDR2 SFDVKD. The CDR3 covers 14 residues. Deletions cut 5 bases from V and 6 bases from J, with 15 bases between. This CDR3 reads CATSGREATHGYTF. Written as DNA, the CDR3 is TGTGCCACCAGTGGCAGGGAGGCTACTCATGGCTACACCTTC.

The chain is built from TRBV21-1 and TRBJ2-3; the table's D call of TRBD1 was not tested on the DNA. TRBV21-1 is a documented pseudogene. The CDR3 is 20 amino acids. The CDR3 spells CASSKAGGQRPRRYTDTQYF. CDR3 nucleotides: TGTGCCAGCAGCAAAGCAGGGGGACAGAGACCCCGAAGATACACAGATACGCAGTATTTT.

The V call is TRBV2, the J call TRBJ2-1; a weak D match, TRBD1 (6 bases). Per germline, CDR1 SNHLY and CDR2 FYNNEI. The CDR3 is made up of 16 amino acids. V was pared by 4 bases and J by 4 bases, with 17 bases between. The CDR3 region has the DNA TGTGCCAGCAGTGCCCCAAACAGGGAACGATACAATGAGCAGTTCTTC. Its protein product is CASSAPNRERYNEQFF. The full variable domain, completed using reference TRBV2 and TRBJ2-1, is EPEVTQTPSHQVTQMGQEVILRCVPISNHLYFYWYRQILGQKVEFLVSFYNNEISEKSEIFDDQFSVERPDGSNFTLKIRSTKLEDSAMYFCASSAPNRERYNEQFFGPGTRLTVL.